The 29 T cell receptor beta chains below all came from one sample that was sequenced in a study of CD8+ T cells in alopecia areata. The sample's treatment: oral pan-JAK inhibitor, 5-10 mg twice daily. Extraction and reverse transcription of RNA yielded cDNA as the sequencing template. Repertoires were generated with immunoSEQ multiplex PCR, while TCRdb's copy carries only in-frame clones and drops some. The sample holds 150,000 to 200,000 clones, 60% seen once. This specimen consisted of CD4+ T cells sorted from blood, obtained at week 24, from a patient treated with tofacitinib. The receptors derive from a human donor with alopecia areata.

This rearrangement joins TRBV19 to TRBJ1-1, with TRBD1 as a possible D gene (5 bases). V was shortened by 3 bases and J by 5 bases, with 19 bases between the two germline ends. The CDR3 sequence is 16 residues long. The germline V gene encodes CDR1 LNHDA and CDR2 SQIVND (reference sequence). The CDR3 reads CASSIWGREPGTEAFF. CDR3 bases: TGTGCCAGTAGTATTTGGGGCAGGGAGCCGGGTACTGAAGCTTTCTTT.

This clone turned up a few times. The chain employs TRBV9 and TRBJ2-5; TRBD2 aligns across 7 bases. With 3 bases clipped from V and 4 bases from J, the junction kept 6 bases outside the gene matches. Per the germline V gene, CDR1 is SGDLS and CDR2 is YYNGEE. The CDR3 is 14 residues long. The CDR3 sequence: CASSGVAGGETQYF. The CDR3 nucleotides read TGTGCCAGCAGCGGAGTAGCGGGTGGAGAGACCCAGTACTTC. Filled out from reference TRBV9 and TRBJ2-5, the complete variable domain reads DSGVTQTPKHLITATGQRVTLRCSPRSGDLSVYWYQQSLDQGLQFLIQYYNGEERAKGNILERFSAQQFPDLHSELNLSSLELGDSALYFCASSGVAGGETQYFGPGTRLLVL.

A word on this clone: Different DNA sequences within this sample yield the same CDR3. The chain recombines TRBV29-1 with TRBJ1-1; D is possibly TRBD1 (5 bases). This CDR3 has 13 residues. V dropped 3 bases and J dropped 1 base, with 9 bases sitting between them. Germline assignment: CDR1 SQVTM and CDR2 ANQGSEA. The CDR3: CSVEGRANTEAFF. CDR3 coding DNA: TGCAGCGTTGAGGGCAGGGCGAACACTGAAGCTTTCTTT.

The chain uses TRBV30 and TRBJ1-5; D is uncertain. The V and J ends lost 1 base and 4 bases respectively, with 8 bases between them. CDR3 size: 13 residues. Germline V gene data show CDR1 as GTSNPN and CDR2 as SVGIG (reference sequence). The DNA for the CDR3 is TGTGCCTGGAGTGGGGCAAAAAATCAGCCCCAGCATTTT. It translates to CAWSGAKNQPQHF.

CDR3 DNA: TGTGCCAGCAGCCAGGAGAGCTCCTACGAGCAGTACTTC. It translates to CASSQESSYEQYF. The chain is built from TRBV7-9 and TRBJ2-7; no firm D call. V lost 5 bases and J lost 0, with 8 bases in between. The germline V gene encodes CDR1 SEHNR and CDR2 FQNEAQ (reference sequence). The CDR3 contains 13 residues.

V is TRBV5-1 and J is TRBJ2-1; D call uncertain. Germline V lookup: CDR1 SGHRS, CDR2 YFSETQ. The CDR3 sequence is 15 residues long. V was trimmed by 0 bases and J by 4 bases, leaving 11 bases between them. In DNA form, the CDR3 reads TGCGCCAGCAGCTTGGCCGAACCCGGGTACAATGAGCAGTTCTTC. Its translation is CASSLAEPGYNEQFF. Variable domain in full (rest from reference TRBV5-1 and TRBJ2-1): KAGVTQTPRYLIKTRGQQVTLSCSPISGHRSVSWYQQTPGQGLQFLFEYFSETQRNKGNFPGRFSGRQFSNSRSEMNVSTLELGDSALYLCASSLAEPGYNEQFFGPGTRLTVL.

The CDR3 here is CASSQDLNGQHPYEQYF. For the CDR3, the DNA is TGTGCCAGCAGCCAAGATCTAAATGGGCAGCACCCTTACGAGCAGTACTTC. V usage is TRBV4-2 and J usage is TRBJ2-7; no definite D call. Germline CDR1 and CDR2: LGHNA and YNFKEQ. V lost 0 bases, J lost 4 bases, and 19 bases lay in between. CDR3 length equals 17 residues.

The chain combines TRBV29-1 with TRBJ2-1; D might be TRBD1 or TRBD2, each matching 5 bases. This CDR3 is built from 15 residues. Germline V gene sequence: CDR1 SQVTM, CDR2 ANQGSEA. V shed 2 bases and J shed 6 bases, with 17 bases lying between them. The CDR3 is CSVELSGLRVNEQFF. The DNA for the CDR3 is TGCAGCGTTGAACTATCGGGGCTCAGGGTCAATGAGCAGTTCTTC.

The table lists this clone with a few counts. CDR3: CASSVSGGALIDEQFF. CDR3 coding DNA: TGTGCCAGCAGCGTTAGCGGGGGGGCCCTGATTGATGAGCAGTTCTTC. The rearrangement joins TRBV9 to TRBJ2-1, with 11 bases aligning to TRBD2. Germline CDR1 is SGDLS and CDR2 is YYNGEE. The CDR3 covers 16 residues. Unmatched junction bases numbered 9, after V lost 2 bases and J lost 8 bases.

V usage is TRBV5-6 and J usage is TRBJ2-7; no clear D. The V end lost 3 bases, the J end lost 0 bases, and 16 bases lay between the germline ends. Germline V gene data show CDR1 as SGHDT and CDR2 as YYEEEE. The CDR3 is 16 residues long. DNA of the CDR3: TGTGCCAGCAGCTCCCGGCGAGCGAAGAGCTCCTACGAGCAGTACTTC. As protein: CASSSRRAKSSYEQYF.

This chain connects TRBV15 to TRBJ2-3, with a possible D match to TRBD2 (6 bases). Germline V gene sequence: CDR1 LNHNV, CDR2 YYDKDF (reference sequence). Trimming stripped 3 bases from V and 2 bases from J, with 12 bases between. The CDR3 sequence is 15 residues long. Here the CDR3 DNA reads TGTGCCACCAGCAGTACACGGGGGAACACAGATACGCAGTATTTT. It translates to CATSSTRGNTDTQYF.

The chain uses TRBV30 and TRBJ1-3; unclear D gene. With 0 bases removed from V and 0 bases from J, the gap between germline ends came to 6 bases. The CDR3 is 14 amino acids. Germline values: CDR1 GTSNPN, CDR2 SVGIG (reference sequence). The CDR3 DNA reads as TGTGCCTGGAGTGTGGCGGGCTCTGGAAACACCATATATTTT. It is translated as CAWSVAGSGNTIYF.

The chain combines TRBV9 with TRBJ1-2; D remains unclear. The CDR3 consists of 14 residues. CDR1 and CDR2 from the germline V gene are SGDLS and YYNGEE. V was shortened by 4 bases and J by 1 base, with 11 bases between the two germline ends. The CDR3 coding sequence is TGTGCCAGCAGCCTCCCCCATAGTAACTATGGCTACACCTTC. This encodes CASSLPHSNYGYTF.

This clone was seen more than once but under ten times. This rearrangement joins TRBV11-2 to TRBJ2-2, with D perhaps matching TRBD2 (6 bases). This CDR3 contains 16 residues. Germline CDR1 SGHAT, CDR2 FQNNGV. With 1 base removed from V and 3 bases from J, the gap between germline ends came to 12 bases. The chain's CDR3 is CASSLGASGYTGELFF. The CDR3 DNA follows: TGTGCCAGCAGCTTAGGGGCCAGCGGGTACACCGGGGAGCTGTTTTTT.

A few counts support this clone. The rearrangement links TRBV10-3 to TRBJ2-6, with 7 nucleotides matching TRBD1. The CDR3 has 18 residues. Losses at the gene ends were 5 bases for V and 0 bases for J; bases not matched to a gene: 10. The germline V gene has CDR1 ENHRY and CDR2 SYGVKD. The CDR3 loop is CAISYRTGLSSGANVLTF. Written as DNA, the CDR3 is TGTGCCATCAGTTATCGGACAGGCCTATCCTCTGGGGCCAACGTCCTGACTTTC.

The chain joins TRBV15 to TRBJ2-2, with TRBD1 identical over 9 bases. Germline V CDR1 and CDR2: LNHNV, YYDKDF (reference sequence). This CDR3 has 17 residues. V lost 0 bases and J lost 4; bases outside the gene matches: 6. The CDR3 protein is CATSRDYGTGFTGELFF. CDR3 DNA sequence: TGTGCCACCAGCAGAGATTATGGGACAGGGTTCACCGGGGAGCTGTTTTTT.

In nucleotides, the CDR3 is TGTGCCTGGACCATACTAGGGGAAGAGACCCAGTACTTC. Translating gives CAWTILGEETQYF. The chain is built from TRBV30 and TRBJ2-5; perhaps D is TRBD1 or TRBD2 (5 bases each). Germline assignment: CDR1 GTSNPN and CDR2 SVGIG (reference sequence). Trimming left V 4 bases short and J 3 bases short, with 12 bases between. This CDR3 spans 13 amino acids.

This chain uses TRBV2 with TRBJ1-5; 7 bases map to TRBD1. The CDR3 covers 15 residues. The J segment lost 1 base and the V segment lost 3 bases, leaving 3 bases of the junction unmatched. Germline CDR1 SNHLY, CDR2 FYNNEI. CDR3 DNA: TGTGCCAGCAGTGAGGAGACAGGGAGCAATCAGCCCCAGCATTTT. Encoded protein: CASSEETGSNQPQHF. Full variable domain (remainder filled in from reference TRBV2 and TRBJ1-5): EPEVTQTPSHQVTQMGQEVILRCVPISNHLYFYWYRQILGQKVEFLVSFYNNEISEKSEIFDDQFSVERPDGSNFTLKIRSTKLEDSAMYFCASSEETGSNQPQHFGDGTRLSIL.

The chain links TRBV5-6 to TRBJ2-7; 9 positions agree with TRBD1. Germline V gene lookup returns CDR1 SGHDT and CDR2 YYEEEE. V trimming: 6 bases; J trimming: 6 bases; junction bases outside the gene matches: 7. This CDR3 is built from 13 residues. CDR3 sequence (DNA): TGTGCCAGCACCTCACAGGGGGCAGGCGAGCAGTACTTC. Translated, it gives CASTSQGAGEQYF.

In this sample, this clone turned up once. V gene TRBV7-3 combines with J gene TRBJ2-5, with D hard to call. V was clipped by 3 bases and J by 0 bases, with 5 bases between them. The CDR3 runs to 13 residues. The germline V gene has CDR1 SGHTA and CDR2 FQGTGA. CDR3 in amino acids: CASSFSNQETQYF. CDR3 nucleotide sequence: TGTGCCAGCAGCTTCTCTAACCAAGAGACCCAGTACTTC. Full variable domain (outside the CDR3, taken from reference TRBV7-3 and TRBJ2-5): GAGVSQTPSNKVTEKGKYVELRCDPISGHTALYWYRQSLGQGPEFLIYFQGTGAADDSGLPNDRFFAVRPEGSVSTLKIQRTERGDSAVYLCASSFSNQETQYFGPGTRLLVL.

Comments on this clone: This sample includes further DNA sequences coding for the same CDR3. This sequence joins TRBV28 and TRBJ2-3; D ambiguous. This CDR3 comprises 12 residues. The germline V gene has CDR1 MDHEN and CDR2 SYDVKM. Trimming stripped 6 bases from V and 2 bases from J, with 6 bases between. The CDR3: CASSPPTDTQYF. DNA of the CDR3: TGTGCCAGCAGCCCGCCCACAGATACGCAGTATTTT. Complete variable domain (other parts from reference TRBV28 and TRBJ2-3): DVKVTQSSRYLVKRTGEKVFLECVQDMDHENMFWYRQDPGLGLRLIYFSYDVKMKEKGDIPEGYSVSREKKERFSLILESASTNQTSMYLCASSPPTDTQYFGPGTRLTVL.

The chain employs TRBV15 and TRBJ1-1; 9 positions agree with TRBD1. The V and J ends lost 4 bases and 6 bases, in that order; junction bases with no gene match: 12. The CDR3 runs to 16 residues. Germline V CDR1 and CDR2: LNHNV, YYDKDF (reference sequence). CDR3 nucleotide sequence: TGTGCCACCAGCAAGAGGACAGGGGTCCTCAGGGCTGAAGCTTTCTTT. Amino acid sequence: CATSKRTGVLRAEAFF.

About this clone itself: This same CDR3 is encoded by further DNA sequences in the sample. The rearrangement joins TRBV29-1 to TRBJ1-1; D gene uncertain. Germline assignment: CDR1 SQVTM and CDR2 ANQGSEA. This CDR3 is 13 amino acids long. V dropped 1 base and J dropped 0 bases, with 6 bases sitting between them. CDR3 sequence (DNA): TGCAGCGTTGAAGGGAAGATGAACACTGAAGCTTTCTTT. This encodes CSVEGKMNTEAFF.

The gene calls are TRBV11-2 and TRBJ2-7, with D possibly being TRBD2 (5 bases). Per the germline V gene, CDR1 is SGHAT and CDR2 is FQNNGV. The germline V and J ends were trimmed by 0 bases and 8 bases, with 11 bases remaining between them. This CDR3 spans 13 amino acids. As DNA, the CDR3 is TGTGCCAGCAGCTTAGAGTCTAGCCGGAAGCAGTACTTC. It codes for CASSLESSRKQYF.

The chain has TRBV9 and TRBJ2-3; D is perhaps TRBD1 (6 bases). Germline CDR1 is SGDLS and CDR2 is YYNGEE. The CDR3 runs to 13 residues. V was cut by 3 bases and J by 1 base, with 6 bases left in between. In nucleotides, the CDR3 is TGTGCCAGCAGCGGGACAGGCACAGATACGCAGTATTTT. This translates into CASSGTGTDTQYF.

The CDR3 loop reads CASSEPLSISETQYF. As DNA, the CDR3 is TGTGCCAGCAGTGAGCCCCTTAGTATCAGTGAGACCCAGTACTTC. The chain recombines TRBV25-1 with TRBJ2-5; no reliable D call. Germline-derived CDR1 and CDR2 are MGHDK and SYGVNS. V dropped 3 bases and J dropped 5 bases, with 16 bases sitting between them. CDR3 length equals 15 residues.

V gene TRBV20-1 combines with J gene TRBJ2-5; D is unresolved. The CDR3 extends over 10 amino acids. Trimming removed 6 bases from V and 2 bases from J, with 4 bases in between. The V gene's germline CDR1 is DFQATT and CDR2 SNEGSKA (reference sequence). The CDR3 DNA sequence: TGCAGTGCAAATCAAGAGACCCAGTACTTC. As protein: CSANQETQYF.

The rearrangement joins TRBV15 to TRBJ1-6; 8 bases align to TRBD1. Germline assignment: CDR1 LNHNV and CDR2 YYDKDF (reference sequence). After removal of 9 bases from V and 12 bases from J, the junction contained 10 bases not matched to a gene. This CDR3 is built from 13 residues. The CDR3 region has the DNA TGTGCCACGAGCCCGGGACAGGCCTTACCCCTCCACTTT. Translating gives CATSPGQALPLHF.

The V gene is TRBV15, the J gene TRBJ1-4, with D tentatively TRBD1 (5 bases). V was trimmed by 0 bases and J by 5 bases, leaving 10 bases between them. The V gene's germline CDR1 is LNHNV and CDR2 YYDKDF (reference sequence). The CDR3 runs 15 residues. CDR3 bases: TGTGCCACCAGCAGAGAACGAGGGACGAATGAAAAACTGTTTTTT. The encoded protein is CATSRERGTNEKLFF.